The next 23 T cell receptor beta chains were all read from a single sample in a study of blood T cell repertoires in COVID-19. The method was immunoSEQ multiplex PCR; TCRdb's version includes in-frame clones alone and lacks a portion of them. The sample records around 43,000 clones, roughly 89% being singletons. Input material: peripheral blood. Receptors were obtained from a man in his fifties with active COVID-19.

The chain recombines TRBV19 with TRBJ1-5; TRBD1 matches 7 bases. Germline-derived CDR1 and CDR2 are LNHDA and SQIVND (reference sequence). The CDR3 sequence is 15 residues long. With V trimmed by 0 bases and J by 5 bases, 4 bases remained unmatched. In nucleotides, the CDR3 is TGTGCCAGTAGTATAGACAGGGGGTTCCATCAGCCCCAGCATTTT. Translation gives CASSIDRGFHQPQHF.

Sample share makes this clone medium-sized (0.01 to 0.1%). The V gene is TRBV28, the J gene TRBJ1-5, with a possible D match to TRBD1 (5 bases). The CDR3 covers 14 residues. The V end lost 10 bases, the J end lost 0 bases, and 13 bases lay between the germline ends. The germline CDR1 and CDR2 sequences are MDHEN and SYDVKM. The DNA of the CDR3 is TGTGCCACCTCCGGGGGGGTTAGCAATCAGCCCCAGCATTTT. This encodes CATSGGVSNQPQHF.

V and J are TRBV7-2 and TRBJ1-4, with TRBD1 matching over 7 bases. Germline assignment: CDR1 SGHTA and CDR2 FQGNSA. Germline trimming cut 1 base from V and 4 bases from J; bases unmatched to any gene: 3. This CDR3 is built from 15 residues. For the CDR3, the DNA is TGTGCCAGCAGCTTAGGACAGGGTTTTAATGAAAAACTGTTTTTT. Its protein is CASSLGQGFNEKLFF.

The chain has TRBV5-5 and TRBJ1-2; D is uncertain. V dropped 2 bases and J dropped 3 bases, with 14 bases sitting between them. Germline V CDR1 and CDR2: SGHKS, YYEKEE (reference sequence). The CDR3 is 15 amino acids. The CDR3 DNA follows: TGTGCCAGCAGCTTAGCGGGCCTCGGTGACTATGGCTACACCTTC. It encodes CASSLAGLGDYGYTF.

The chain couples TRBV9 to TRBJ1-3; D may be TRBD1 (6 bases). Trimming shortened V by 7 bases and J by 4 bases, and 27 bases separated the two germline ends. This CDR3 comprises 18 residues. CDR1 and CDR2 from the germline V gene are SGDLS and YYNGEE. The CDR3 sequence is CASGLNPSGGARGNTIYF. For the CDR3, the DNA is TGTGCCAGCGGCCTCAACCCGTCGGGGGGGGCTAGAGGAAACACCATATATTTT.

The chain recombines TRBV10-3 with TRBJ1-2; tentative D call: TRBD1 (6 bases). Trimming pared 5 bases from V and 1 base from J, leaving 17 bases between. The CDR3 is 16 amino acids. The V gene's germline CDR1 is ENHRY and CDR2 SYGVKD. The CDR3 nucleotides read TGTGCCATCAGTTCGGCCATCGCAGGGGTTAACTATGGCTACACCTTC. It codes for CAISSAIAGVNYGYTF.

This chain links TRBV6-2 or TRBV6-3 with TRBJ1-5; 8 bases line up with TRBD1. This CDR3 region has 15 residues. The V gene's germline CDR1 is MNHEY and CDR2 SVGEGT. V shed 1 base, J shed 7 bases, and the junction held 6 bases outside the gene matches. Written as DNA, the CDR3 is TGTGCCAGCAGTTACTGGCAGGGGGCCCGGCAGCCCCAGCATTTT. It specifies CASSYWQGARQPQHF.

V is TRBV7-8 and J is TRBJ2-1, with 10 positions matching TRBD2. Germline V gene sequence: CDR1 SGHVS, CDR2 FQNEAQ. This CDR3 has 15 amino acids. Unmatched junction bases numbered 7, after V lost 4 bases and J lost 7 bases. The CDR3 is CASSSTSGPQNEQFF. Written as DNA, the CDR3 is TGTGCCAGCAGCTCGACTAGCGGGCCGCAAAATGAGCAGTTCTTC.

This clone has just one count. The V call is TRBV11-2, the J call TRBJ2-2; D perhaps matches TRBD2 (5 bases). Germline assignment: CDR1 SGHAT and CDR2 FQNNGV. The V end was cut by 5 bases, the J end by 9 bases, with 19 bases between. CDR3 length equals 15 residues. The CDR3 region has the DNA TGTGCCAGCAGCCCGAGAGGGCTAGTCCGTAGGGAGCTGTTTTTT. Its translation: CASSPRGLVRRELFF.

This clone was detected a few times. The CDR3 sequence: CASSYSVEGAFGELFF. Here the CDR3 DNA reads TGTGCCAGCAGTTACTCCGTTGAGGGAGCGTTCGGGGAGCTGTTTTTT. The J gene is TRBJ2-2, the V gene TRBV6-5; a weak D match, TRBD2 (5 bases). CDR1 and CDR2 (germline): MNHEY, SVGAGI. Trimming cost V 0 bases and J 7 bases, with 15 bases left between them. The CDR3 runs to 16 residues.

This rearrangement joins TRBV9 to TRBJ1-5; 7 bases line up with TRBD1. The CDR3 consists of 15 residues. Germline values: CDR1 SGDLS, CDR2 YYNGEE. The ends lost 5 bases at V and 2 bases at J; junction bases unmatched: 7. CDR3 sequence: CASSGTGEGNQPQHF. DNA of the CDR3: TGTGCCAGCAGTGGAACAGGGGAAGGCAATCAGCCCCAGCATTTT.

The chain combines TRBV18 with TRBJ1-5, with 11 bases identical to TRBD1. The length of the CDR3 is 13 residues. V was clipped by 4 bases and J by 7 bases; unmatched bases: 0. Germline loops: CDR1 KGHSH, CDR2 LQKENI. The CDR3 region has the DNA TGTGCCAGCTCACGGGACAGGGGGCAGCCCCAGCATTTT. It specifies CASSRDRGQPQHF. The full variable domain, its missing parts supplied by reference TRBV18 and TRBJ1-5, is NAGVMQNPRHLVRRRGQEARLRCSPMKGHSHVYWYRQLPEEGLKFMVYLQKENIIDESGMPKERFSAEFPKEGPSILRIQQVVRGDSAAYFCASSRDRGQPQHFGDGTRLSIL.

The chain uses TRBV10-2 and TRBJ2-3; 13 bases line up with TRBD2. The V gene's germline CDR1 is WSHSY and CDR2 SAAADI. The CDR3 loop spans 16 amino acids. V was clipped by 4 bases and J by 4 bases; unmatched bases: 5. CDR3 nucleotide sequence: TGCGCCAGCAGTGTACTAGCGGGAGGGCACCCAGATACGCAGTATTTT. It codes for CASSVLAGGHPDTQYF.

J is TRBJ1-2 and V is TRBV10-1; a possible D gene is TRBD1 (5 bases). This CDR3 contains 13 residues. Between the trimmed V and J ends, which lost 2 bases and 8 bases, there was a span of 12 bases. In germline, CDR1 is WNHNN, CDR2 SYGVQD (reference sequence). The CDR3 DNA is TGCGCCAGCAGTGAGAAGAAACAGGCGGGCTACACCTTC. This gives the protein CASSEKKQAGYTF.

This clone was detected only a few times. CDR3 nucleotides: TGTGCCAGCAGCCACCGGGATCAAGAATCCTACGAGCAGTACTTC. As protein: CASSHRDQESYEQYF. The chain links TRBV7-9 to TRBJ2-7, with D possibly matching TRBD2 (5 bases). CDR1 is SEHNR, CDR2 FQNEAQ, per germline (reference sequence). The CDR3 totals 15 residues. V shed 5 bases and J shed 1 base, with 15 bases lying between them.

The genes are TRBV28 and TRBJ1-3; D is uncertain. The CDR3 extends over 14 amino acids. Trimming took 7 bases from V and 4 from J, leaving 14 bases between them. Germline CDR1 MDHEN, CDR2 SYDVKM. CDR3 in amino acids: CASKLHSSGNTIYF. Here the CDR3 DNA reads TGTGCCAGCAAACTGCACTCGTCCGGAAACACCATATATTTT.

A few counts support this clone. The chain joins TRBV10-3 to TRBJ2-7; tentative D call: TRBD1 (6 bases). The length of the CDR3 is 12 residues. Germline loops: CDR1 ENHRY, CDR2 SYGVKD. V was clipped by 5 bases and J by 6 bases, with 11 bases between them. CDR3: CAISFTGFEQYF. As DNA, the CDR3 is TGTGCCATCAGTTTTACAGGGTTCGAGCAGTACTTC.

This clone was seen just once. The chain couples TRBV11-3 to TRBJ1-5; possible D gene TRBD1, 6 bases. CDR1 is SGHNT, CDR2 YENEEA, per germline. The CDR3 runs to 12 residues. V was cut by 6 bases and J by 7 bases, with 10 bases left in between. The CDR3 reads CASSSRGQPQHF. The CDR3 nucleotides read TGTGCCAGCAGTTCCAGGGGCCAGCCCCAGCATTTT.

The chain joins TRBV28 to TRBJ2-1; 7 nucleotides agree with TRBD2. CDR1 is MDHEN and CDR2 is SYDVKM in the germline V gene. Trimming at V came to 9 bases and at J to 9 bases, leaving 5 bases not matched to a gene. This CDR3 is 11 amino acids long. CDR3 region: CASLAVGEQFF. The CDR3 coding sequence is TGTGCCAGTCTAGCGGTTGGTGAGCAGTTCTTC.

This chain links TRBV10-1 with TRBJ2-2, with 10 bases aligning to TRBD2. The CDR3 consists of 16 residues. V lost 6 bases to trimming and J lost 2 bases; unmatched junction nucleotides: 6. Germline values: CDR1 WNHNN, CDR2 SYGVQD (reference sequence). The DNA of the CDR3 is TGCGCCAGCAGCCGGGGACTAGCGTTTAACACCGGGGAGCTGTTTTTT. Translation: CASSRGLAFNTGELFF.

This chain uses TRBV30 with TRBJ2-3, with 8 positions matching TRBD2. The CDR3 is 14 amino acids. J lost 1 base, V lost 3 bases, and 3 bases had no gene match. The V gene's germline CDR1 is GTSNPN and CDR2 SVGIG (reference sequence). The CDR3 spells CAWRKAGGTDTQYF. As DNA, the CDR3 is TGTGCCTGGAGGAAAGCGGGGGGCACAGATACGCAGTATTTT. Combining the CDR3 with reference TRBV30 and TRBJ2-3 gives the whole variable domain SQTIHQWPATLVQPVGSPLSLECTVEGTSNPNLYWYRQAAGRGLQLLFYSVGIGQISSEVPQNLSASRPQDRQFILSSKKLLLSDSGFYLCAWRKAGGTDTQYFGPGTRLTVL.

This chain links TRBV10-3 with TRBJ2-4, with TRBD2 as a possible D gene (6 bases). V was cut by 6 bases and J by 7 bases, with 16 bases left in between. Germline V CDR1 and CDR2: ENHRY, SYGVKD. CDR3 length: 14 residues. CDR3 bases: TGTGCCATCAGCGCCGCCTCTGGAGGGAACATTCAGTACTTC. Protein product: CAISAASGGNIQYF.

J is TRBJ2-2 and V is TRBV6-5; 10 nucleotides align to TRBD2. After removal of 4 bases from V and 6 bases from J, the junction contained 2 bases not matched to a gene. Germline values: CDR1 MNHEY, CDR2 SVGAGI. The CDR3 is 14 residues long. The CDR3 protein is CASSFSGRSGELFF. CDR3 nucleotide sequence: TGTGCCAGCAGTTTTAGCGGGAGGTCCGGGGAGCTGTTTTTT.